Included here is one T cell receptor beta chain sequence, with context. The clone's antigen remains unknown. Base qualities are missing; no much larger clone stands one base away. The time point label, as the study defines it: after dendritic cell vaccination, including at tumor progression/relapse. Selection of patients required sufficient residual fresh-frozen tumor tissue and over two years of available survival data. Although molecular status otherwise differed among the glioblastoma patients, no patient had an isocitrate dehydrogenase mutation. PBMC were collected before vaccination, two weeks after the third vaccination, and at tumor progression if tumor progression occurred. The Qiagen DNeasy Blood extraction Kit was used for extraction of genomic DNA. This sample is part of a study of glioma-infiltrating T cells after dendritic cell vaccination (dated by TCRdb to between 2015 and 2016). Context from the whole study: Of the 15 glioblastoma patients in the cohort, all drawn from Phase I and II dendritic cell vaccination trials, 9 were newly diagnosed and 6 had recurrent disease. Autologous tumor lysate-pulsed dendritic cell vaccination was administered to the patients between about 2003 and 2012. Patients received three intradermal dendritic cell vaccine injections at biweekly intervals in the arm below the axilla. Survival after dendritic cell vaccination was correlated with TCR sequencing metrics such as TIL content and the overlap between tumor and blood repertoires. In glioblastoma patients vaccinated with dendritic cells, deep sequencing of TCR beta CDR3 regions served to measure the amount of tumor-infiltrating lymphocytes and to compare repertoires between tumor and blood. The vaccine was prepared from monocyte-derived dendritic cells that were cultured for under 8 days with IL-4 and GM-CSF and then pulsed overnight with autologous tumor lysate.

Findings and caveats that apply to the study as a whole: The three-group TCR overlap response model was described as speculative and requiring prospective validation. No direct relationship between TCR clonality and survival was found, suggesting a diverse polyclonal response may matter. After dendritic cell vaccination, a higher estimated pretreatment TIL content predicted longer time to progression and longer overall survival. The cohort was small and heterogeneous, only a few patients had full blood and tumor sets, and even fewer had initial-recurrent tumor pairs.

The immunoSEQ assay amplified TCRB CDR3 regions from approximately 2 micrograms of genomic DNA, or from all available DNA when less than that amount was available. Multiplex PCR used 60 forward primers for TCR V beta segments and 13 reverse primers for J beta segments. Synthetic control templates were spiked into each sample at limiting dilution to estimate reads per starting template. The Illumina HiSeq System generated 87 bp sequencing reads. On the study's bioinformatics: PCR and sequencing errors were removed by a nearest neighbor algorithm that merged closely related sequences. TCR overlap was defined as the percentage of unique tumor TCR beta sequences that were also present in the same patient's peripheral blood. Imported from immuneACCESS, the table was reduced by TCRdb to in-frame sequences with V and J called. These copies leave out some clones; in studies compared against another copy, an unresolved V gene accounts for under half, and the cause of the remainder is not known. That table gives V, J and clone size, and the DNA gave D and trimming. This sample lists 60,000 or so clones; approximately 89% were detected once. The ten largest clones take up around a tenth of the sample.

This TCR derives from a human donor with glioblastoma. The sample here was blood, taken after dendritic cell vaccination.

Here is the DNA: TGTGCCTGGAGTTCAACGCAGGGGTCCCGGGCTTTCTTT. Its protein product is CAWSSTQGSRAFF. Recombination joined TRBV30 with TRBJ1-1; TRBD1 might be the D gene, on 6 matching bases. Trimming takes 2 bases from V and 11 bases from J, and the germline ends sit 18 bases apart. Its CDR3 holds 13 amino acids, cysteine through phenylalanine. Only the CDR3 region is kept as DNA, spanning 39 bases read in frame from base 1. The germline V gene (reference sequence) supplies CDR1 GTSNPN and CDR2 SVGIG.